This passage covers 23 T cell receptor beta chains from one sample sequenced in a study of cytotoxic CD8 clonotypes in ibrutinib-treated CLL. Sequencing used immunoSEQ multiplex PCR; TCRdb keeps in-frame clones, though not all of them. Among 130,000 to 150,000 clones, roughly 90% were seen once, and the ten largest hold about a tenth. The sequencing used PBMCs, collected after 12 months of ibrutinib treatment. All receptors come from a human donor with chronic lymphocytic leukemia.

CDR3 sequence reads: CASSFGGSYNEQFF. CDR3 coding DNA: TGTGCCAGCAGCTTTGGGGGGTCCTACAATGAGCAGTTCTTC. This chain links TRBV9 with TRBJ2-1, with D perhaps matching TRBD2 (6 bases). Germline-derived CDR1 and CDR2 are SGDLS and YYNGEE. This CDR3 region has 14 residues. Trimming removed 4 bases from V and 1 base from J, with 9 bases in between.

The chain combines TRBV29-1 with TRBJ2-3; TRBD1 might be the D (6 bases). CDR1 SQVTM and CDR2 ANQGSEA come from the germline V gene. V shed 6 bases and J shed 2 bases, with 21 bases lying between them. The CDR3 spans 16 residues. The CDR3, as DNA: TGCAGCGTCGACTATTCTAACAGGGTAGCCACAGATACGCAGTATTTT. This translates into CSVDYSNRVATDTQYF.

The chain uses TRBV11-2 and TRBJ2-6; a weak D match, TRBD2 (5 bases). Trimming left V 3 bases short and J 0 bases short, with 12 bases between. CDR1 and CDR2 from the germline V gene are SGHAT and FQNNGV. This CDR3 is built from 17 residues. CDR3 in DNA: TGTGCCAGCAGCTTCGATTACGGGATCTCTGGGGCCAACGTCCTGACTTTC. This gives the protein CASSFDYGISGANVLTF.

This clone was found a few times. The V call is TRBV9, the J call TRBJ2-5; unclear D gene. The CDR3 length is 14 residues. Germline V lookup: CDR1 SGDLS, CDR2 YYNGEE. Trimming cost V 0 bases and J 2 bases, with 8 bases left between them. The CDR3 DNA reads as TGTGCCAGCAGCGTAGGTGGGGTTCAAGAGACCCAGTACTTC. Translated: CASSVGGVQETQYF.

The chain joins TRBV5-4 to TRBJ1-1; D is perhaps TRBD1 (5 bases). In germline, CDR1 is SGHNT, CDR2 YYREEE (reference sequence). Trimming took off 4 bases at V and 6 bases at J, with 13 bases between the two ends. The CDR3 totals 13 residues. CDR3 sequence: CASSIENRPEAFF. In DNA form, the CDR3 reads TGTGCCAGCAGCATTGAGAACAGGCCTGAAGCTTTCTTT.

CDR3 residues: CASSSTGWKLFF. The CDR3 DNA reads TGTGCCAGCAGTTCGACAGGGTGGAAACTGTTTTTT. The chain recombines TRBV28 with TRBJ1-4; 7 bases match TRBD1. CDR1 is MDHEN and CDR2 is SYDVKM in the germline V gene. The CDR3 extends over 12 amino acids. V lost 4 bases and J lost 11; bases outside the gene matches: 4.

The chain combines TRBV19 with TRBJ2-1; 9 nucleotides line up with TRBD1. CDR1 and CDR2 (germline): LNHDA, SQIVND (reference sequence). V lost 3 bases and J lost 2; bases outside the gene matches: 8. The CDR3 has 17 amino acids. This CDR3 reads CASSMPRGDRAYNEQFF. The DNA for the CDR3 is TGTGCCAGTAGTATGCCGAGGGGGGACAGGGCCTACAATGAGCAGTTCTTC.

The chain joins TRBV27 to TRBJ2-7; TRBD2 is a possible D gene (5 bases). The V and J ends lost 3 bases and 6 bases respectively, with 9 bases between them. There are 12 residues in the CDR3. The germline V gene encodes CDR1 MNHEY and CDR2 SMNVEV (reference sequence). For the CDR3, the DNA is TGTGCCAGCAGTTTGGGCGGGTCCGAGCAGTACTTC. Amino acid sequence: CASSLGGSEQYF.

The V and J genes are TRBV27 and TRBJ1-5, with TRBD1 matching 11 bases. CDR3 size: 19 residues. The trim removed 5 bases at V and 2 bases at J, leaving 14 bases unmatched. The V gene's germline CDR1 is MNHEY and CDR2 SMNVEV (reference sequence). CDR3 sequence reads: CASSRTPGQGVWGNQPQHF. CDR3 sequence (DNA): TGTGCCAGCAGTAGAACACCGGGACAGGGGGTTTGGGGCAATCAGCCCCAGCATTTT.

This clone occurred once. The genes are TRBV2 and TRBJ2-2, with D possibly being TRBD1 (6 bases). This CDR3 has 14 amino acids. V shed 8 bases and J shed 4 bases, with 14 bases lying between them. Germline CDR1 reads SNHLY; CDR2 reads FYNNEI. The CDR3, as DNA: TGTGCCAGCGTAGAGGGGGAGTTCACCGGGGAGCTGTTTTTT. Its protein is CASVEGEFTGELFF.

J is TRBJ2-7 and V is TRBV5-1; perhaps TRBD1 as D (5 bases). The CDR3 spans 14 residues. Trimming left V 9 bases short and J 0 bases short, with 16 bases between. The germline V gene encodes CDR1 SGHRS and CDR2 YFSETQ. The CDR3 protein is CATRPSGSSYEQYF. The CDR3 DNA reads as TGCGCCACCCGACCCTCAGGGTCCTCCTACGAGCAGTACTTC. Complete variable domain (other parts from reference TRBV5-1 and TRBJ2-7): KAGVTQTPRYLIKTRGQQVTLSCSPISGHRSVSWYQQTPGQGLQFLFEYFSETQRNKGNFPGRFSGRQFSNSRSEMNVSTLELGDSALYLCATRPSGSSYEQYFGPGTRLTVT.

The V and J genes are TRBV2 and TRBJ2-1; 11 bases line up with TRBD1. Germline V gene sequence: CDR1 SNHLY, CDR2 FYNNEI. The V gene end was trimmed by 6 bases and the J gene end by 8 bases; junction bases not matched to a gene: 0. There are 12 residues in the CDR3. The CDR3 DNA reads TGTGCCAGCAGGGACAGGGGGCATGAGCAGTTCTTC. This encodes CASRDRGHEQFF.

This clone appeared once. This chain uses TRBV7-9 with TRBJ1-3; D is ambiguous. Per germline, CDR1 SEHNR and CDR2 FQNEAQ (reference sequence). Trimming took off 1 base at V and 0 bases at J, with 7 bases between the two ends. The CDR3 spans 15 residues. The CDR3 sequence is CASSLDGNSGNTIYF. The DNA of the CDR3 is TGTGCCAGCAGCTTAGATGGAAACTCTGGAAACACCATATATTTT.

The V and J genes are TRBV7-2 and TRBJ2-7; the D is unclear. The CDR3 is 19 amino acids. V shed 6 bases and J shed 2 bases, with 29 bases lying between them. Germline loops: CDR1 SGHTA, CDR2 FQGNSA. The CDR3 is CASSPTLAARSRLTYEQYF. As DNA, the CDR3 is TGTGCCAGCAGTCCCACCCTCGCTGCGCGATCCAGACTCACCTACGAGCAGTACTTC. Complete variable domain (other parts from reference TRBV7-2 and TRBJ2-7): GAGVSQSPSNKVTEKGKDVELRCDPISGHTALYWYRQSLGQGLEFLIYFQGNSAPDKSGLPSDRFSAERTGGSVSTLTIQRTQQEDSAVYLCASSPTLAARSRLTYEQYFGPGTRLTVT.

In regard to this clone: The same CDR3 can be traced to other DNA sequences in this sample. This sequence joins TRBV27 and TRBJ2-3; 8 positions agree with TRBD2. The junction had 4 bases not matched to a gene; V was cut back by 8 bases and J by 0 bases. This CDR3 is 14 amino acids long. The germline CDR1 and CDR2 sequences are MNHEY and SMNVEV (reference sequence). CDR3 DNA sequence: TGTGCCAGCCGTAGCGGGGCTAGCACAGATACGCAGTATTTT. This gives the protein CASRSGASTDTQYF.

V is TRBV28 and J is TRBJ2-1; the match to TRBD1 covers 10 bases. The CDR3 covers 17 residues. V lost 5 bases and J lost 2; bases outside the gene matches: 9. CDR1 MDHEN and CDR2 SYDVKM come from the germline V gene. The DNA for the CDR3 is TGTGCCAGCAGTCAAACTGGACAGGGGGGAACCTACAATGAGCAGTTCTTC. It yields the protein CASSQTGQGGTYNEQFF.

This sequence joins TRBV5-6 and TRBJ2-5, with D hard to call. Germline lookup yields CDR1 SGHDT and CDR2 YYEEEE. V was trimmed by 2 bases and J by 5 bases, leaving 10 bases between them. The CDR3 has 13 amino acids. The CDR3 spells CASSLTSTETQYF. The CDR3 region has the DNA TGTGCCAGCAGCTTAACAAGTACCGAGACCCAGTACTTC.

The CDR3 spells CASSPGQGEVADTQYF. The CDR3 bases are TGTGCCAGCAGCCCCGGACAGGGAGAGGTTGCAGATACGCAGTATTTT. The V and J genes are TRBV9 and TRBJ2-3; 8 nucleotides match TRBD1. The CDR3 sequence is 16 residues long. The germline V gene has CDR1 SGDLS and CDR2 YYNGEE. V gave up 4 bases and J gave up 4 bases; unmatched junction bases: 11.

This clone came up a few times. The CDR3 loop reads CASSSTVGAKNIQYF. In DNA, the CDR3 is TGTGCCAGCAGCTCGACAGTCGGAGCCAAAAACATTCAGTACTTC. The chain combines TRBV9 with TRBJ2-4; D may be TRBD1 (5 bases). This CDR3 is built from 15 residues. The germline V gene has CDR1 SGDLS and CDR2 YYNGEE. V was clipped by 4 bases and J by 0 bases, with 11 bases between them.

On this clone: This CDR3 is also generated by other DNA sequences in the sample. The V call is TRBV7-3, the J call TRBJ2-2, with D hard to call. The CDR3 covers 11 residues. V gave up 8 bases and J gave up 5 bases, with 6 bases separating them. Per the germline V gene, CDR1 is SGHTA and CDR2 is FQGTGA. The CDR3 reads CASGRTGELFF. CDR3 nucleotides: TGTGCCAGCGGTAGGACCGGGGAGCTGTTTTTT.

The chain uses TRBV19 and TRBJ2-2; D is unclear. This CDR3 region has 11 residues. V dropped 5 bases and J dropped 8 bases, with 6 bases sitting between them. Germline V CDR1 and CDR2: LNHDA, SQIVND (reference sequence). The DNA of the CDR3 is TGTGCCAGTAGTTTCCGGGGGGAGCTGTTTTTT. It yields the protein CASSFRGELFF.

The rearrangement links TRBV7-9 to TRBJ2-3; no firm D call. Deletions cut 5 bases from V and 8 bases from J, with 5 bases between. Germline loops: CDR1 SEHNR, CDR2 FQNEAQ (reference sequence). This CDR3 is built from 10 residues. DNA for the CDR3: TGTGCCAGCAGCAAAACTACGCAGTATTTT. It yields the protein CASSKTTQYF.

The rearrangement links TRBV7-9 to TRBJ2-1; D is ambiguous. The V gene's germline CDR1 is SEHNR and CDR2 FQNEAQ (reference sequence). V lost 5 bases and J lost 0, with 20 bases in between. The CDR3 is made up of 18 amino acids. For the CDR3, the DNA is TGTGCCAGCAGCCCCCGGGTTGCTCGGGCCGACTCCTACAATGAGCAGTTCTTC. It specifies CASSPRVARADSYNEQFF.